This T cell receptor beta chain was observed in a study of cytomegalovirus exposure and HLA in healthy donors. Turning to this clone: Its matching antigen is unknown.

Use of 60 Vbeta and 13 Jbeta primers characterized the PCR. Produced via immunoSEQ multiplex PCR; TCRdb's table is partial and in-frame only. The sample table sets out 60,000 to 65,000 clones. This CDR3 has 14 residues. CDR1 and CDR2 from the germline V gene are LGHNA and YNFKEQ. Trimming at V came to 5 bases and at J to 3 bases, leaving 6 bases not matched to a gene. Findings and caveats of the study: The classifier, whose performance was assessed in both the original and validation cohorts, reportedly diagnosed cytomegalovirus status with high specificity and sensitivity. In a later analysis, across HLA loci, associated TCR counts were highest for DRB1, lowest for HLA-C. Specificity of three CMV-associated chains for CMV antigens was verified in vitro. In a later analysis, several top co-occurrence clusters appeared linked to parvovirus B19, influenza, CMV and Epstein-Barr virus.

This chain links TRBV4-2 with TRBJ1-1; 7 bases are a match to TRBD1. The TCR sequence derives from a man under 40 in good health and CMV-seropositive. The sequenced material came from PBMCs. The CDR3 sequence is CASSAWTGHTEAFF. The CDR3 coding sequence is TGTGCCAGCAGCGCCTGGACAGGACACACTGAAGCTTTCTTT.